This record looks at one TCR beta chain sequence and its context. Its cognate antigen is unknown. Every TCR beta cDNA library bore unique molecular identifiers. From the PCR reads, TCRdb called clonotypes with MiXCR, one entry per CDR3 protein. The table lists 600,000 to 700,000 distinct CDR3 sequences, about 60% of them singletons. From germline, CDR1 is LNHDA and CDR2 SQIVND (reference sequence). CDR3 length equals 15 residues. The junction had 5 bases not matched to a gene; V was cut back by 4 bases and J by 0 bases. The data belong to a study of post-analysis software for immune sequencing data. Study in general: Multiple sclerosis in the patients followed relapsing-remitting, secondary progressive and progressive-relapsing courses.

The study's findings and limits: Samples from a shared batch, those prepared together, strongly co-clustered by F measure. When compared against controls, multiple sclerosis patients showed significantly lower normalized Chao1 diversity. Included in a set of 5 or 6 TRBV segments more frequent in patients than controls were TRBV5-6, TRBV5-1 and TRBV20-1.

The chain is built from TRBV19 and TRBJ2-7, with 8 bases identical to TRBD1. The sequence was collected from a girl between 2 and 10 years old with multiple sclerosis. The sequencing sample was made of blood. CDR3 sequence reads: CASSKGTGLSYEQYF. CDR3 nucleotides: TGTGCCAGTAGTAAGGGGACAGGCCTCTCCTACGAGCAGTACTTC.